The present TCR beta chain was sequenced within a study of shared clonotypes between healthy human individuals. Across the study: Donors, aged 18 to 49, were two women and three men.

This CDR3 comprises 17 residues. V was cut by 0 bases and J by 0 bases, with 11 bases left in between. CDR1 is LGHNA and CDR2 is YNFKEQ in the germline V gene. TCRdb's table, derived via immunoSEQ multiplex PCR, lists solely in-frame clones and lacks some. Among 400,000 to 500,000 clones listed, 76% were seen once. The sequencing sample was made of PBMCs. The sequence was obtained from a woman aged 40 to 50 in good health. Some clones in this sample may be carry-over from other donors' samples. V is TRBV4-2 and J is TRBJ2-2; D gene uncertain. CDR3 region: CASSQDPPNPNTGELFF. CDR3 coding DNA: TGTGCCAGCAGCCAAGATCCCCCGAACCCGAACACCGGGGAGCTGTTTTTT.